This TCR beta chain was observed in a study of T cell responses to AZD1222 COVID-19 vaccine. Looking at the study overall: Second-dose recipients at about 4 or about 12 weeks were treated as one pooled group.

About this clone: Its antigen is unidentified.

Profiled with immunoSEQ multiplex PCR; TCRdb holds only in-frame clones, not every one. The sample holds about 140,000 clones, 70% to 90% seen once. CDR1 and CDR2 (germline): KGHDR, SFDVKD. The length of the CDR3 is 11 residues. V shed 8 bases and J shed 9 bases, with 10 bases lying between them. General observations from the study: Two AZD1222 doses significantly raised spike-specific TCR breadth and depth over controls. Mapped onto spike, vaccine-associated CD4 TCRs spanned it and were dominant at 160-218 and 743-854.

The chain uses TRBV24-1 and TRBJ2-1; D is perhaps TRBD1 or TRBD2 (5 bases each). The material was peripheral blood, obtained on day 0 of AZD1222 vaccination. The sequence came from an adult in good health. The chain's CDR3 is CATIYGGEQFF. The DNA of the CDR3 is TGTGCCACCATATATGGGGGTGAGCAGTTCTTC.